This entry concerns a single T cell receptor beta chain. What it recognizes is unknown. This record comes from a study of shared clonotypes between healthy human individuals. Findings and caveats of the study: For sorted subsets, rarefaction showed incomplete sequencing despite large depth.

The authors distributed each subset's genomic DNA evenly over several immunoSEQ plates. Assay: immunoSEQ multiplex PCR; the TCRdb copy retains only in-frame clones and omits some. This sample has over 700,000 clones; over 55% occur once, and the top ten carry more than 1.5%. Germline V gene sequence: CDR1 SGHNT, CDR2 YYREEE (reference sequence). V dropped 8 bases and J dropped 5; count of bases not matched to a gene: 10. CDR3 length: 14 residues. The chain carries TRBV5-4 and TRBJ2-5; 9 nucleotides align to TRBD2. The sequence came from a woman aged 25 to 39 in good health. Material for sequencing was memory CD4+ T cells sorted from blood. Subset meaning: CD45RA-negative fraction. The CDR3 DNA is TGTGCCAGTAGGGGGGCGGGAGGGCCGGAGACCCAGTACTTC. Translated: CASRGAGGPETQYF.